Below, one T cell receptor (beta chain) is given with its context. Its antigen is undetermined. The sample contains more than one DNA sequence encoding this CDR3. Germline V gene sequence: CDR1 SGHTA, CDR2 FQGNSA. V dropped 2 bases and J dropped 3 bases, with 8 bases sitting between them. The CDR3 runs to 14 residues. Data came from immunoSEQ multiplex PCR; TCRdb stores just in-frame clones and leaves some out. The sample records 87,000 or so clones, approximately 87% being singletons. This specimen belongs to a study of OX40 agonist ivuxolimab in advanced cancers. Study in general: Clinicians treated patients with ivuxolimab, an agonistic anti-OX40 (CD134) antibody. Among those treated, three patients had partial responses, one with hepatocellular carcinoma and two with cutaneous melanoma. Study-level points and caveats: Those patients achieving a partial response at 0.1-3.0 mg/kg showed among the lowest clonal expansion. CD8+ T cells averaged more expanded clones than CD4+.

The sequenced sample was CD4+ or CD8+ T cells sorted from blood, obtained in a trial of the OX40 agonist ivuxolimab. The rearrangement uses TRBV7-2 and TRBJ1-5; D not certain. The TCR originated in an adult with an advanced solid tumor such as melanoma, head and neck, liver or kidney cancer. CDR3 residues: CASSLPGYNQPQHF. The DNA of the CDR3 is TGTGCCAGCAGCTTACCAGGATACAATCAGCCCCAGCATTTT.